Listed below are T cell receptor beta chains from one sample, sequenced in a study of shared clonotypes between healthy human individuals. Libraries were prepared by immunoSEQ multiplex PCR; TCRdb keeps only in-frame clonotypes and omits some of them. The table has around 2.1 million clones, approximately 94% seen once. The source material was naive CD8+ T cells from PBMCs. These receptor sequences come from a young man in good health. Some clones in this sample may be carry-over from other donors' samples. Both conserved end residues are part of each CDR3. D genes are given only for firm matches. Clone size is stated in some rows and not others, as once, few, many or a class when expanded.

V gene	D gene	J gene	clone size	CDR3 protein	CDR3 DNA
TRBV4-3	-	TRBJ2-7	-	CASSQAPVSSYEQYF	TGCGCCAGCAGCCAAGCCCCAGTGAGCTCCTACGAGCAGTACTTC
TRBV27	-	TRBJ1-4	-	CASSPRSTNEKLFF	TGTGCCAGCAGCCCGCGGTCCACTAATGAAAAACTGTTTTTT
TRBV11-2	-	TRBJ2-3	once	CASSQRNTDTQYF	TGTGCCAGCAGCCAACGGAACACAGATACGCAGTATTTT
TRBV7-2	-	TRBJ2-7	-	CASRYGTSRAYEQYF	TGTGCCAGCAGGTACGGGACATCGAGAGCTTACGAGCAGTACTTC
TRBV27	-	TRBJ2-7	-	CASSFGRSYEQYF	TGTGCCAGCAGTTTCGGCCGTTCCTACGAGCAGTACTTC
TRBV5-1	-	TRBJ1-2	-	CASSERGGVHGYTF	TGCGCCAGCAGCGAGCGGGGAGGGGTCCATGGCTACACCTTC
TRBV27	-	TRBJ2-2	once	CASSLIPATNTGELFF	TGTGCCAGCAGTTTGATCCCGGCCACGAACACCGGGGAGCTGTTTTTT
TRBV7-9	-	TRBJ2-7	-	CASSFPRWGAEQYF	TGTGCCAGCAGCTTTCCCCGGTGGGGAGCCGAGCAGTACTTC
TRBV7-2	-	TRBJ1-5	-	CASSLINRTGQPQHF	TGTGCCAGCAGCTTAATCAACCGCACGGGTCAGCCCCAGCATTTT
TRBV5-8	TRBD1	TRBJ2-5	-	CASSHLQGRETQYF	TGTGCCAGCAGCCACCTACAGGGGAGAGAGACCCAGTACTTC
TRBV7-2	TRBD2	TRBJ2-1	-	CASTDGGAAWGNEQFF	TGTGCCAGCACCGACGGGGGGGCTGCATGGGGCAATGAGCAGTTCTTC
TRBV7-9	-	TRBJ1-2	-	CASSIIGGNYGYTF	TGTGCCAGCAGCATTATTGGGGGGAACTATGGCTACACCTTC
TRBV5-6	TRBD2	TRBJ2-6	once	CASSSGLAGEGANVLTF	TGTGCCAGCAGCTCGGGACTAGCGGGAGAAGGGGCCAACGTCCTGACTTTC
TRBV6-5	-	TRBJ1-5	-	CASSPTLGNQPQHF	TGTGCCAGCAGTCCTACGTTGGGCAATCAGCCCCAGCATTTT
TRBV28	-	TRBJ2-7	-	CASSQNWGVTYEQYF	TGTGCCAGCAGTCAAAACTGGGGGGTTACCTACGAGCAGTACTTC
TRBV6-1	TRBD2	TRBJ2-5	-	CATKAGATQYF	TGTGCCACCAAAGCGGGAGCAACCCAGTACTTC
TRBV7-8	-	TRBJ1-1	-	CASISGDEAFF	TGTGCCAGCATTTCAGGGGATGAAGCTTTCTTT
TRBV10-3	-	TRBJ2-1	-	CAISTTGNSYNEQFF	TGTGCCATCAGTACGACGGGGAACTCCTACAATGAGCAGTTCTTC
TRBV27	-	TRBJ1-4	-	CASGYDSGQLFF	TGTGCCAGCGGCTACGATTCAGGACAACTGTTTTTT
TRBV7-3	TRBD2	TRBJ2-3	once	CASRASGVSTDTQYF	TGTGCCAGCAGGGCTAGCGGTGTGTCCACAGATACGCAGTATTTT
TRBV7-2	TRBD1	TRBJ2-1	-	CASSTLTGGFDNEQFF	TGTGCCAGCAGCACCTTAACAGGGGGCTTCGACAATGAGCAGTTCTTC
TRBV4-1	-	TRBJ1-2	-	CASSQDWGGAGAKSNYGYTF	TGCGCCAGCAGCCAAGATTGGGGCGGGGCAGGGGCGAAATCTAACTATGGCTACACCTTC
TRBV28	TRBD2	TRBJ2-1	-	CASSPGLAGNNEQFF	TGTGCCAGCAGCCCGGGACTAGCGGGGAACAATGAGCAGTTCTTC
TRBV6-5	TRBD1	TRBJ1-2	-	CASRATGLSGYTF	TGTGCCAGCAGGGCGACAGGGCTGAGTGGCTACACCTTC
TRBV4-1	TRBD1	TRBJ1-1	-	CASSQAFGRGYTEAFF	TGCGCCAGCAGCCAAGCGTTTGGCAGGGGGTACACTGAAGCTTTCTTT
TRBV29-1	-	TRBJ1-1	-	CSAAGTTKNTEAFF	TGCAGCGCCGCCGGGACAACGAAGAACACTGAAGCTTTCTTT
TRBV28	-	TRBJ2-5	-	CASSLDRSAMLTQYF	TGTGCCAGCAGTTTAGACAGGTCGGCCATGTTGACCCAGTACTTC
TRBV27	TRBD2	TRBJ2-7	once	CASSLSPLGLAGVYEQYF	TGTGCCAGCAGTTTATCGCCCCTCGGACTAGCGGGGGTCTACGAGCAGTACTTC
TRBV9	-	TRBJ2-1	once	CASSAPGVVEQFF	TGTGCCAGCAGCGCCCCCGGGGTAGTTGAGCAGTTCTTC
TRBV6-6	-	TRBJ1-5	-	CASSYSGPGRDQPQHF	TGTGCCAGCAGTTACTCAGGCCCGGGGAGGGACCAGCCCCAGCATTTT